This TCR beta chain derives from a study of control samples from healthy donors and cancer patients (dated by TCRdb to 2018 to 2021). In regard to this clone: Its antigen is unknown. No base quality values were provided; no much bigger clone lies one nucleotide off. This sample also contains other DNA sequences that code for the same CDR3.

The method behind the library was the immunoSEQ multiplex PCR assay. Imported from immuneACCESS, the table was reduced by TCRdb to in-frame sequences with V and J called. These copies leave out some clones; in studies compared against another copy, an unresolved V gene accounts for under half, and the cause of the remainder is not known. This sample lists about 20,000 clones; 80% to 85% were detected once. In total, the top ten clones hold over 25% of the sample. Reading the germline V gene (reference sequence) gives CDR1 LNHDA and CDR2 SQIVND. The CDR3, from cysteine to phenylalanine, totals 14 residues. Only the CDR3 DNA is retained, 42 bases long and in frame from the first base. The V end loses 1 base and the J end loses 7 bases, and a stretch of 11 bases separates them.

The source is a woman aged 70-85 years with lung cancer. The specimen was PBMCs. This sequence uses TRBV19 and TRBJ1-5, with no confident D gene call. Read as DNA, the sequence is TGTGCCAGTAGTATAGGGGGTTCGGGGCAGCCCCAGCATTTT. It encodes CASSIGGSGQPQHF.